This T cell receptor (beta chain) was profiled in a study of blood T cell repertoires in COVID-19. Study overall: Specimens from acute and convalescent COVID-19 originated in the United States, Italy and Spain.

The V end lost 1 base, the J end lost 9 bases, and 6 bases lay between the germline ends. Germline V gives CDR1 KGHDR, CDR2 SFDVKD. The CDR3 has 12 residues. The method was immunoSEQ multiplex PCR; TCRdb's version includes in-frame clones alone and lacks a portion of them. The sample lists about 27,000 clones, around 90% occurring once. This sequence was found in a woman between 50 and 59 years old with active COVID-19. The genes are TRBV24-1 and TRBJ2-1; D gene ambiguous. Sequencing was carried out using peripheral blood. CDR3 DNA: TGTGCCACCAGTGATTTTAGTGGTGAGCAGTTCTTC. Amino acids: CATSDFSGEQFF.